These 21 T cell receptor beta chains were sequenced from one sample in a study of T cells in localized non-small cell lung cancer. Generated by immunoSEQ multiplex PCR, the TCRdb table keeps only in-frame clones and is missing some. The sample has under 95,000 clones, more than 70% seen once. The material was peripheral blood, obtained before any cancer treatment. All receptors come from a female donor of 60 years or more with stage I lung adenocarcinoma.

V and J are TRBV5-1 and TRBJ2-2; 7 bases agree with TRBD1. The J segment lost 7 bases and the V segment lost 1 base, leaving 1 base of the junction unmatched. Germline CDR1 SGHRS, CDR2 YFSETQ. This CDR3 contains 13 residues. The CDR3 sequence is CASSLNRGGELFF. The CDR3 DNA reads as TGCGCCAGCAGCTTGAACAGGGGCGGGGAGCTGTTTTTT.

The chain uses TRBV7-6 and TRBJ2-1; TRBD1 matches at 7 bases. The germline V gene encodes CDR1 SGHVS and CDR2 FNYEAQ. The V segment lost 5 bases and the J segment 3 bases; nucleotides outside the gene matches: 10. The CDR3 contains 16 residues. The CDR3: CASSLPGTDNYNEQFF. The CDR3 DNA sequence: TGTGCCAGCAGCCTCCCCGGGACAGATAACTACAATGAGCAGTTCTTC.

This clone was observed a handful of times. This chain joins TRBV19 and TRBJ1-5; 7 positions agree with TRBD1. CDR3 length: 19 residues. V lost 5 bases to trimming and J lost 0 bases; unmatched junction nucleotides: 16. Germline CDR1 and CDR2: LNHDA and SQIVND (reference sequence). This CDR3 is CASSPTQGTEEYSNQPQHF. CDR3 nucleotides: TGTGCCAGTAGTCCTACACAGGGGACAGAAGAGTATAGCAATCAGCCCCAGCATTTT.

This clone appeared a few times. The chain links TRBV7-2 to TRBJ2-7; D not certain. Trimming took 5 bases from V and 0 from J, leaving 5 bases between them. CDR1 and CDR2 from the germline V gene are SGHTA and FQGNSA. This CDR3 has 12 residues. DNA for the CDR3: TGTGCCAGCAGCCCAAGCTCCTACGAGCAGTACTTC. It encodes CASSPSSYEQYF.

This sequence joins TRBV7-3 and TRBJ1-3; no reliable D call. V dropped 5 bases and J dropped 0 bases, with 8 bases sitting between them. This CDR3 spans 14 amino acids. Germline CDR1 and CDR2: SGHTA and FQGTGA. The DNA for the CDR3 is TGTGCCAGCAGCCCAGGATTCTCTGGAAACACCATATATTTT. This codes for CASSPGFSGNTIYF.

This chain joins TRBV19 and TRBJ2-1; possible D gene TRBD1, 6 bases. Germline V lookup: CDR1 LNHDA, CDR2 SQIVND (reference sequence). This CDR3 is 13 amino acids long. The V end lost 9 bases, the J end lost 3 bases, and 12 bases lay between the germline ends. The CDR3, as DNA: TGTGCCAGCACTACAGGGTTCTACAATGAGCAGTTCTTC. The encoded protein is CASTTGFYNEQFF. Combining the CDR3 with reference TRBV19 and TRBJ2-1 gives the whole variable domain DGGITQSPKYLFRKEGQNVTLSCEQNLNHDAMYWYRQDPGQGLRLIYYSQIVNDFQKGDIAEGYSVSREKKESFPLTVTSAQKNPTAFYLCASTTGFYNEQFFGPGTRLTVL.

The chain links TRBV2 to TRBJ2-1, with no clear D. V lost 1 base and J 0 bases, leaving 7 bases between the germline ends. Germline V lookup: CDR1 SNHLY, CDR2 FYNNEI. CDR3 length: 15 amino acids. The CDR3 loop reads CASSEGARSYNEQFF. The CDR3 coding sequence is TGTGCCAGCAGTGAAGGGGCCCGCTCCTACAATGAGCAGTTCTTC.

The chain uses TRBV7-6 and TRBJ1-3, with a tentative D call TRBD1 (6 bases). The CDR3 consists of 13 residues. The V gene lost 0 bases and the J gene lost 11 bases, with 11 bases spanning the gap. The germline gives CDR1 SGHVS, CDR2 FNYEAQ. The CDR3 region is CASSLAAGTPIYF. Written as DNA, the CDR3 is TGTGCCAGCAGCTTAGCGGCCGGGACACCCATATATTTT.

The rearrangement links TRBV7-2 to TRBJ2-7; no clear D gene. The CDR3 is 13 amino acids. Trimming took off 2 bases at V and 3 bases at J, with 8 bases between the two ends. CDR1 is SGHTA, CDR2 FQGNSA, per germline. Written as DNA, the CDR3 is TGTGCCAGCAGCTTAACGTGGGGCTACGAGCAGTACTTC. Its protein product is CASSLTWGYEQYF.

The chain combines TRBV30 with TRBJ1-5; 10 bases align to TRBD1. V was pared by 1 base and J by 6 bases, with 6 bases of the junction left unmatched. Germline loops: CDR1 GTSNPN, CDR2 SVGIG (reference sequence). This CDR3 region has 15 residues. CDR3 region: CAWSDPGTGVQPQHF. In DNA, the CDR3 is TGTGCCTGGAGTGACCCCGGGACAGGGGTTCAGCCCCAGCATTTT.

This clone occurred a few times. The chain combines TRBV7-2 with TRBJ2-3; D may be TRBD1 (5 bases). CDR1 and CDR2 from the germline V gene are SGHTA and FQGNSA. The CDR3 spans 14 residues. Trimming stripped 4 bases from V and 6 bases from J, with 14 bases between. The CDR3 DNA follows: TGTGCCAGCAGCTCCGGACACTTGGGGGATACGCAGTATTTT. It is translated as CASSSGHLGDTQYF. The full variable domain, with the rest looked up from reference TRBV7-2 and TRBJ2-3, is GAGVSQSPSNKVTEKGKDVELRCDPISGHTALYWYRQSLGQGLEFLIYFQGNSAPDKSGLPSDRFSAERTGGSVSTLTIQRTQQEDSAVYLCASSSGHLGDTQYFGPGTRLTVL.

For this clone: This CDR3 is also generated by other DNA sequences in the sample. The CDR3 DNA is TGTGCCAGCAGCGGCGGACAGGTGGGCCAGCCCCAGCATTTT. Protein sequence: CASSGGQVGQPQHF. This chain joins TRBV9 and TRBJ1-5, with TRBD1 identical over 7 bases. The CDR3 is made up of 14 amino acids. Looked up from germline, CDR1 is SGDLS and CDR2 is YYNGEE. Unmatched junction bases numbered 7, after V lost 3 bases and J lost 7 bases.

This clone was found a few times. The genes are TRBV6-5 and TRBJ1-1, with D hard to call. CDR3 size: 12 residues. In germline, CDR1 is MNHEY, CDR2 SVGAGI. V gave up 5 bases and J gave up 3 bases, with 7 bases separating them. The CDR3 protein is CASSGRDTEAFF. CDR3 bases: TGTGCCAGCAGTGGGAGGGACACTGAAGCTTTCTTT.

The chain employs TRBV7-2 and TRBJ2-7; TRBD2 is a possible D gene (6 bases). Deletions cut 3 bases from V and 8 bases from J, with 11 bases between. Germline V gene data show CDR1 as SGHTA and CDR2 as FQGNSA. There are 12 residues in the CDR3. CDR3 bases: TGTGCCAGCAGCTTCGTGACTAGACAGCAGTACTTC. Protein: CASSFVTRQQYF.

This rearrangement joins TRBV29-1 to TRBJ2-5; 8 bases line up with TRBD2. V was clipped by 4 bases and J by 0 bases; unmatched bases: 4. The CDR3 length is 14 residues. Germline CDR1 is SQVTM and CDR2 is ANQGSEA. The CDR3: CSVVGSGDQETQYF. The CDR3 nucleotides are TGCAGCGTTGTGGGTAGCGGGGACCAAGAGACCCAGTACTTC.

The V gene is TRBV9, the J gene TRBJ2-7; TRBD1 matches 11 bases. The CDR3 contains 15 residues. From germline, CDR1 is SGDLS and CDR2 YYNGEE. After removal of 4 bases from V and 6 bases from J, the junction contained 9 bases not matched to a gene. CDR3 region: CASSRTGTGGTEQYF. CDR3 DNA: TGTGCCAGCAGCCGGACCGGGACAGGGGGAACCGAGCAGTACTTC.

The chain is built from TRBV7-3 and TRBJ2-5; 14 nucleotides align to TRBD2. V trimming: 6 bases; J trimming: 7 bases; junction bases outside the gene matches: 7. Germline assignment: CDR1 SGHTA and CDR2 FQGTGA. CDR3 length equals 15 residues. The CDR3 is CASSGLAGGFGTQYF. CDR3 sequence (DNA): TGTGCCAGCAGTGGACTAGCGGGAGGTTTTGGGACCCAGTACTTC.

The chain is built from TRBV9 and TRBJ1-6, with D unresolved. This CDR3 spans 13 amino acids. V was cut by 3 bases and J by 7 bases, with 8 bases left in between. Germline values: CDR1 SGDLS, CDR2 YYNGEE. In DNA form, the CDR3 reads TGTGCCAGCAGCGCCCCGGGGAATTCACCCCTCCACTTT. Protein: CASSAPGNSPLHF.

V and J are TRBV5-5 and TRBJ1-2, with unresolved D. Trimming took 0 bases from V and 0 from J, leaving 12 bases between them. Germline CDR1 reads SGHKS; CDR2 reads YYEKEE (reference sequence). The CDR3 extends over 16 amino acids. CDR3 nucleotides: TGTGCCAGCAGCTTGGGACCCGCTGCTGCTAACTATGGCTACACCTTC. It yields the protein CASSLGPAAANYGYTF.

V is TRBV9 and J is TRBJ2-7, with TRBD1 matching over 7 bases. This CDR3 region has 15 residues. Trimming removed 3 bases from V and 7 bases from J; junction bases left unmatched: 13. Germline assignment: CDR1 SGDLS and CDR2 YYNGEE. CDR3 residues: CASSAPGTVEGEQYF. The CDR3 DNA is TGTGCCAGCAGCGCGCCCGGGACAGTCGAAGGGGAGCAGTACTTC.

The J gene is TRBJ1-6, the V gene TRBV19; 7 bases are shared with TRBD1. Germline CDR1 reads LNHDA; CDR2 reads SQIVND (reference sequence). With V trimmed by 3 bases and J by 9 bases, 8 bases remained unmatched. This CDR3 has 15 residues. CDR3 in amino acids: CASSMQGDLGSPLHF. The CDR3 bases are TGTGCCAGTAGTATGCAGGGGGATTTGGGTTCACCCCTCCACTTT.